These 3 T cell receptor beta chains were sequenced from one sample in a study of blood T cell repertoires in COVID-19 (dated by TCRdb to the early 2020s). The library relied on the immunoSEQ multiplex PCR assay. TCRdb retrieved this table from immuneACCESS and kept in-frame rearrangements only. Not all clones are present; in checked studies, unresolved V genes account for under half, and no reason is known for the remainder. The sample profile shows about 330,000 clones; about 87% of them were found once. About 5.2% of the sample goes to the ten largest clones. Material for sequencing was PBMCs or T cells enriched from blood (not recorded which). These receptors were collected from a woman under 40 who had recovered from COVID-19.

The chain has TRBV5-1 and TRBJ1-4; TRBD1 matches at 7 bases. The CDR3 has 13 residues. Germline lookup yields CDR1 SGHRS and CDR2 YFSETQ. Unmatched junction bases numbered 2, after V lost 4 bases and J lost 5 bases. The chain's CDR3 is CASSQQGNEKLFF. DNA of the CDR3: TGCGCCAGCAGCCAACAGGGGAATGAAAAACTGTTTTTT.

The chain uses TRBV2 and TRBJ2-5, with 7 positions matching TRBD2. Losses at the gene ends were 8 bases for V and 1 base for J; bases not matched to a gene: 7. CDR3 length: 14 residues. Germline loops: CDR1 SNHLY, CDR2 FYNNEI. CDR3 loop: CASGGGIPQETQYF. The CDR3 nucleotides read TGTGCCAGCGGGGGGGGGATTCCCCAAGAGACCCAGTACTTC.

V usage is TRBV2 and J usage is TRBJ2-7, with D perhaps TRBD2 (5 bases). The CDR3 contains 14 residues. Germline V gene sequence: CDR1 SNHLY, CDR2 FYNNEI. CDR3 amino acids: CVNQLMASGGEQYF. CDR3 DNA sequence: TGTGTCAACCAACTCATGGCCTCAGGAGGCGAGCAGTACTTC.